This TCR beta chain was sequenced for a study of T cells in Graves' hyperthyroidism and ophthalmopathy. Whole-study results and caveats: Stable hyperthyroidism was told apart from ophthalmopathy by a model built on 13 V-J features.

This CDR3 spans 13 amino acids. V dropped 5 bases and J dropped 4 bases, with 10 bases sitting between them. CDR1 and CDR2 (germline): LNHDA, SQIVND (reference sequence). TCR beta CDR3 regions were amplified from RNA. TCR CDR3 regions were first amplified by RT-PCR with HTBI primers. TCRdb redid the calling of the multiplex PCR reads with MiXCR, one entry per CDR3 protein. Altogether about 620,000 distinct CDR3 sequences are present, roughly 15% being singletons, with the ten largest covering 3.8%. This clonotype was seen a few times. No antigen is known for it. This TCR derives from a woman in her 30s with Graves' hyperthyroidism. Sequenced sample: blood. J is TRBJ2-3 and V is TRBV19, with D unclear. CDR3 nucleotide sequence: TGTGCCAGTAGTCCTCAACCGTCAGATACGCAGTATTTT. Protein: CASSPQPSDTQYF.